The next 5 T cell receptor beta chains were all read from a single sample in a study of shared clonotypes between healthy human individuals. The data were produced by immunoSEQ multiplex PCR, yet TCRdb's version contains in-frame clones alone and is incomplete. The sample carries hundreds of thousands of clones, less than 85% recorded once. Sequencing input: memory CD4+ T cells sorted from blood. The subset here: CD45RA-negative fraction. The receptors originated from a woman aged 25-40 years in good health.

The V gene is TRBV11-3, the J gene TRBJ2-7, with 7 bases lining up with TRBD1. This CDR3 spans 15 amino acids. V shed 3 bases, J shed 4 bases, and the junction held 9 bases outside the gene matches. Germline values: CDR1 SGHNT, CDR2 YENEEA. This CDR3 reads CASSFGEGQSYEQYF. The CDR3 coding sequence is TGTGCCAGCAGCTTCGGAGAGGGACAGAGTTACGAGCAGTACTTC.

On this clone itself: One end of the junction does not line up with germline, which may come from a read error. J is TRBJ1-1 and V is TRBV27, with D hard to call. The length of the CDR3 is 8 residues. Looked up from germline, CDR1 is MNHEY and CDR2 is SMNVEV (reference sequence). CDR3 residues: CASSCRGF. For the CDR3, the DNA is TGTGCCAGCAGTTGCCGGGGCTTT.

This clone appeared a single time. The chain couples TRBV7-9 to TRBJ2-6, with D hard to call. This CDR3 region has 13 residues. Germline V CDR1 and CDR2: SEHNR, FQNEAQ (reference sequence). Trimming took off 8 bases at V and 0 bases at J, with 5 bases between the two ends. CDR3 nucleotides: TGTGCCAGCGGGGACTCTGGGGCCAACGTCCTGACTTTC. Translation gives CASGDSGANVLTF.

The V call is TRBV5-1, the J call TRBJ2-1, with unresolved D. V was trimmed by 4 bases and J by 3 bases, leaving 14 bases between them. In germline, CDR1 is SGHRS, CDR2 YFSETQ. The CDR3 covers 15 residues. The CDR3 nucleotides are TGCGCCAGCAGCGTAGAAACGAACCGCTACAATGAGCAGTTCTTC. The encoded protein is CASSVETNRYNEQFF.

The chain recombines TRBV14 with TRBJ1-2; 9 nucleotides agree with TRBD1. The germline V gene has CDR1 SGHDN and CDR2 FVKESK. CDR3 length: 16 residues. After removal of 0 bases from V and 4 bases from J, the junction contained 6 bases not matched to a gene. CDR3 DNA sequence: TGTGCCAGCAGCCAAGATTCAGGGACAGGGATCTATGGCTACACCTTC. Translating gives CASSQDSGTGIYGYTF.